Listed here is a single TCR beta chain. Unmatched junction bases numbered 5, after V lost 4 bases and J lost 1 base. The CDR3 length is 15 residues. The germline CDR1 and CDR2 sequences are SGHNT and YYREEE (reference sequence). This sample stems from a study of blood T cell repertoires in COVID-19. Study-wide context: From the United States, Italy and Spain came samples of acute and convalescent COVID-19. PBMCs, B-cell-depleted T cells, or T cells were the source of the cDNA or gDNA that made up the material.

Methods used by the authors: Scientists estimated how many nucleated cells there were by amplifying reference gene primers. TCRdb keeps only in-frame clones here, not all; method: immunoSEQ multiplex PCR. V and J calls and clone size are those listed in that table; D and trimming were worked out from the DNA. Counted here are more than 100,000 clones, 84% occurring once; the ten biggest clones make up around 12%. The sequenced sample consisted of peripheral blood. The chain employs TRBV5-4 and TRBJ1-2, with 9 bases matching TRBD1. The TCR was taken from a human donor in a cohort sampled during active COVID-19. The CDR3, as DNA: TGTGCCAGCAGCCCACAGGGGGCGGTTAACTATGGCTACACCTTC. Residues: CASSPQGAVNYGYTF. The whole variable domain, filled in from reference TRBV5-4 and TRBJ1-2, reads ETGVTQSPTHLIKTRGQQVTLRCSSQSGHNTVSWYQQALGQGPQFIFQYYREEENGRGNFPPRFSGLQFPNYSSELNVNALELDDSALYLCASSPQGAVNYGYTFGSGTRLTVV.